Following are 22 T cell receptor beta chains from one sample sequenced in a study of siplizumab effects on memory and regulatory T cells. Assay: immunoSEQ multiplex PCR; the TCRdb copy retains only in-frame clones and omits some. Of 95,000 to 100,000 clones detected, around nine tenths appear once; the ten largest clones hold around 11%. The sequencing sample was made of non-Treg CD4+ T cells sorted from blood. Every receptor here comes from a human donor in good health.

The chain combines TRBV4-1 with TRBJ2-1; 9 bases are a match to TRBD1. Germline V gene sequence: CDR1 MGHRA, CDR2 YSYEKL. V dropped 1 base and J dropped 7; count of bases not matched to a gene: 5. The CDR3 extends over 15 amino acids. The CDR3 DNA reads TGCGCCAGCAGCCAAGGGTTGACAGGGGGAAATGAGCAGTTCTTC. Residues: CASSQGLTGGNEQFF.

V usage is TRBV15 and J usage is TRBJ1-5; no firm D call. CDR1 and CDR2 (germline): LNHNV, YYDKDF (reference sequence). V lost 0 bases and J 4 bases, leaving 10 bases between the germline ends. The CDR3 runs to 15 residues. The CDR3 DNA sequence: TGTGCCACCAGCAGAGATCGGTTAGGGAATCAGCCCCAGCATTTT. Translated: CATSRDRLGNQPQHF. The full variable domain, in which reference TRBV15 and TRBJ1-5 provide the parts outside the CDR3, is DAMVIQNPRYQVTQFGKPVTLSCSQTLNHNVMYWYQQKSSQAPKLLFHYYDKDFNNEADTPDNFQSRRPNTSFCFLDIRSPGLGDTAMYLCATSRDRLGNQPQHFGDGTRLSIL.

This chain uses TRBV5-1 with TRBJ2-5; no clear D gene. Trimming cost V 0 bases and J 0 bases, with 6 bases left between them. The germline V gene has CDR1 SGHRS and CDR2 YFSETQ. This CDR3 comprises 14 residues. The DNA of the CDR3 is TGCGCCAGCAGCTTGGGTGACTACCAAGAGACCCAGTACTTC. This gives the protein CASSLGDYQETQYF.

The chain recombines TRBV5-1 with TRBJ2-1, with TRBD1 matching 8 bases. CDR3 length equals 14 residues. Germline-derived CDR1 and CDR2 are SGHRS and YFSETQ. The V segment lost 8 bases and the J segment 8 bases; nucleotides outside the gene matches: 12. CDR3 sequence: CARTTDRVIHEQFF. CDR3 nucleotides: TGCGCCAGAACGACGGACAGGGTAATCCATGAGCAGTTCTTC.

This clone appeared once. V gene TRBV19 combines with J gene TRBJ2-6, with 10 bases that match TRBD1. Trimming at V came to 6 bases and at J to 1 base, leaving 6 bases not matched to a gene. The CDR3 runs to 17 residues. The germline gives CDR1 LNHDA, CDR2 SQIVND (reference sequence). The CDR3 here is CASRAGTGESGANVLTF. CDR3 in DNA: TGTGCCAGTAGAGCCGGGACAGGGGAGTCTGGGGCCAACGTCCTGACTTTC.

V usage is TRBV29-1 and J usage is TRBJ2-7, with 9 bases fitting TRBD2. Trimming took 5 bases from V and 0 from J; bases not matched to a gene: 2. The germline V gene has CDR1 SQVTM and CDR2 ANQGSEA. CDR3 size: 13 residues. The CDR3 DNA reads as TGCAGCGTTCCGGGACTAGCCTCCTACGAGCAGTACTTC. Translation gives CSVPGLASYEQYF.

CDR3 in DNA: TGCGCCAGCTCAGGACTAGGGAACACTGAAGCTTTCTTT. This codes for CASSGLGNTEAFF. The J gene is TRBJ1-1, the V gene TRBV5-1; D is undetermined. Trimming removed 7 bases from V and 1 base from J, with 11 bases in between. Germline CDR1 SGHRS, CDR2 YFSETQ. CDR3 length: 13 residues. The whole variable domain, filled in from reference TRBV5-1 and TRBJ1-1, reads KAGVTQTPRYLIKTRGQQVTLSCSPISGHRSVSWYQQTPGQGLQFLFEYFSETQRNKGNFPGRFSGRQFSNSRSEMNVSTLELGDSALYLCASSGLGNTEAFFGQGTRLTVV.

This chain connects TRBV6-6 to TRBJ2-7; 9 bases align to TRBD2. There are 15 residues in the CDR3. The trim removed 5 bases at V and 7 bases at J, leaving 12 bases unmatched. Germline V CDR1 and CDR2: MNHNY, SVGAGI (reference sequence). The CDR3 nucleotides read TGTGCCAGCAGTAGGGCCCCCCGTGCGGGGGGGGAGCAGTACTTC. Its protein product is CASSRAPRAGGEQYF.

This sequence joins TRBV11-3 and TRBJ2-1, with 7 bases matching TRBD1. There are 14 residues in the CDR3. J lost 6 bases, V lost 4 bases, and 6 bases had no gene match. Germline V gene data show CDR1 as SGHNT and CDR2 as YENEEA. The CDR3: CASSSPGQRNEQFF. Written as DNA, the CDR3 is TGTGCCAGCAGCTCTCCGGGACAGCGCAATGAGCAGTTCTTC. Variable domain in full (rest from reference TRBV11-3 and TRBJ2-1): EAGVVQSPRYKIIEKKQPVAFWCNPISGHNTLYWYLQNLGQGPELLIRYENEEAVDDSQLPKDRFSAERLKGVDSTLKIQPAELGDSAVYLCASSSPGQRNEQFFGPGTRLTVL.

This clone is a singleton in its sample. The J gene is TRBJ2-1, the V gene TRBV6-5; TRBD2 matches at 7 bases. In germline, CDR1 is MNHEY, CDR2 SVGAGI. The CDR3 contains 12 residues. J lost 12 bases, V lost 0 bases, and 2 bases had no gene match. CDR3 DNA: TGTGCCAGCAGTTACTCCAGGGAGGGGCAGTTCTTC. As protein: CASSYSREGQFF.

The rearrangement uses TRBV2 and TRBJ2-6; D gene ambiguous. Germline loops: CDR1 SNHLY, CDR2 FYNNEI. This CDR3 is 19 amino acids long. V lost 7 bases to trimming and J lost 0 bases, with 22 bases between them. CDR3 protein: CASKRKSTTVGSGANVLTF. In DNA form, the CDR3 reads TGTGCCAGCAAGCGAAAGTCTACTACGGTGGGCTCTGGGGCCAACGTCCTGACTTTC.

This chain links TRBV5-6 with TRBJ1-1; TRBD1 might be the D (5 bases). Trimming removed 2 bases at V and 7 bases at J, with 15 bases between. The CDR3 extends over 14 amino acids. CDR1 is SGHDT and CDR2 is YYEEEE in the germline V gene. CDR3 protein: CASSLLIQGGEAFF. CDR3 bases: TGTGCCAGCAGCTTATTGATCCAGGGCGGTGAAGCTTTCTTT.

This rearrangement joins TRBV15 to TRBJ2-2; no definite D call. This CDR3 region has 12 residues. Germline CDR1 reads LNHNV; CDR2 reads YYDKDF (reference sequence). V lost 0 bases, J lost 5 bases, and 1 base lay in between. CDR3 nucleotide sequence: TGTGCCACCAGCAGAGATACCGGGGAGCTGTTTTTT. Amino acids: CATSRDTGELFF.

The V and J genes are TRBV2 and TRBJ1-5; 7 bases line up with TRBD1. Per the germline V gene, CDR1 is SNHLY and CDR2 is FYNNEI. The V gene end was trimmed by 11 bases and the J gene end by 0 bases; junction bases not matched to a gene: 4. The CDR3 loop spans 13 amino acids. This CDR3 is CASTGSSNQPQHF. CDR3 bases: TGTGCCTCGACAGGGAGTAGCAATCAGCCCCAGCATTTT.

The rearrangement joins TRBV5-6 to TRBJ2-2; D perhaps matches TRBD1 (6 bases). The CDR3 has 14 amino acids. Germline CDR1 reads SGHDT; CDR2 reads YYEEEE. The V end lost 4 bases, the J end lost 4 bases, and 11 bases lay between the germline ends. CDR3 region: CASSIDRTTGELFF. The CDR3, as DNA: TGTGCCAGCAGCATTGACAGGACCACCGGGGAGCTGTTTTTT.

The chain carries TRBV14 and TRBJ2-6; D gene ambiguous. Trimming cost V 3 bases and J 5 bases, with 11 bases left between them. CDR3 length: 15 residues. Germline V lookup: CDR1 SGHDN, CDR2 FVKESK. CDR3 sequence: CASSHLGIRANVLTF. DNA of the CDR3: TGTGCCAGCAGCCATCTGGGGATTAGGGCCAACGTCCTGACTTTC.

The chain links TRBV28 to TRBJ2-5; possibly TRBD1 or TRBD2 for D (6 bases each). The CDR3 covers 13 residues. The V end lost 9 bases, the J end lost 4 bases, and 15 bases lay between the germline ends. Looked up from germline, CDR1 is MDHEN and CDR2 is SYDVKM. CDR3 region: CASGGPEGETQYF. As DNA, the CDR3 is TGTGCCAGTGGGGGCCCGGAGGGAGAGACCCAGTACTTC.

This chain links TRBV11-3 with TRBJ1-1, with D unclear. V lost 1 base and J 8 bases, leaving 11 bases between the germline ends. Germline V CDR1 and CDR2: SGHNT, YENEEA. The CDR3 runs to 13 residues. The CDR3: CASSLGPSEEAFF. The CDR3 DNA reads TGTGCCAGCAGCTTAGGCCCCTCGGAAGAAGCTTTCTTT.

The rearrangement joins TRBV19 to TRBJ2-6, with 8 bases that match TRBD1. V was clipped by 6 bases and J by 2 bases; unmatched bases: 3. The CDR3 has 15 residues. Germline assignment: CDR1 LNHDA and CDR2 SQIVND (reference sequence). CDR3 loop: CASSSQGAGANVLTF. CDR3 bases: TGTGCCAGTAGCTCACAGGGGGCTGGGGCCAACGTCCTGACTTTC.

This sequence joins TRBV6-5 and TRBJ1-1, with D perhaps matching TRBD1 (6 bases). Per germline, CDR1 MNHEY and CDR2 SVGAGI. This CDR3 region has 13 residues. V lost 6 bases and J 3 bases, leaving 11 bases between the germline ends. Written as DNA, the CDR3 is TGTGCCAGCAGCCGTGGACAGTACACTGAAGCTTTCTTT. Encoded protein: CASSRGQYTEAFF.

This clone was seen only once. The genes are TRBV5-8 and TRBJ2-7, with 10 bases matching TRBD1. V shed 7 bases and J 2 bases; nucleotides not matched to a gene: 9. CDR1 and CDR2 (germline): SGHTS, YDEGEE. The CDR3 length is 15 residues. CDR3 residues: CASGQGDRGPYEQYF. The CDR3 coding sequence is TGTGCCAGCGGCCAAGGGGACAGGGGCCCCTACGAGCAGTACTTC.

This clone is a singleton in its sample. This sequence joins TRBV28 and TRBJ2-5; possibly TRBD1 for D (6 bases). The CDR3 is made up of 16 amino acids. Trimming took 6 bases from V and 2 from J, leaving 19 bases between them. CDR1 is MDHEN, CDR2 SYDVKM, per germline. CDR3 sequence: CASSFTGLVGQETQYF. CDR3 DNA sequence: TGTGCCAGCAGCTTTACAGGGTTGGTTGGGCAAGAGACCCAGTACTTC. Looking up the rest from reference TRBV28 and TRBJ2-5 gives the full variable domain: DVKVTQSSRYLVKRTGEKVFLECVQDMDHENMFWYRQDPGLGLRLIYFSYDVKMKEKGDIPEGYSVSREKKERFSLILESASTNQTSMYLCASSFTGLVGQETQYFGPGTRLLVL.